The rows below give T cell receptor beta chains drawn from one sample of a study of blood T cell repertoires in COVID-19. Profiling relied on immunoSEQ multiplex PCR, and the TCRdb table lists in-frame clones only, not all of them. The table has about 250,000 clones, approximately 88% seen once; the top ten hold 6% to 6.5%. The sequencing input was peripheral blood. These receptors originate from a woman in her 30s with COVID-19, enrolled during active disease. The CDR3 runs from the conserved cysteine through the conserved F or W. A D gene is named only where the DNA matches it firmly. Clone size is shown for a subset of rows, as once, few, many or a class of expanded clone.

>TRBJ1-3|NA|TRBV24-1|TRBD1
CATSDSGTASGNTIYF
TGTGCCACCAGTGATTCCGGGACAGCGTCTGGAAACACCATATATTTT
>TRBJ2-5|NA|TRBV15|TRBD2
CATSPGLAYVTQYF
TGTGCCACCAGCCCGGGACTAGCCTACGTGACCCAGTACTTC
>TRBJ2-3|NA|TRBV10-1|TRBD2
CASSETTSAFTDTQYF
TGCGCCAGCAGTGAGACAACTAGCGCCTTTACAGATACGCAGTATTTT
>TRBJ1-6|once|TRBV19|TRBD1
CASSTQGDGRNSPLHF
TGTGCCAGTAGTACCCAGGGGGACGGGCGAAATTCACCCCTCCACTTT
>TRBJ2-5|NA|TRBV2|NA
CASTEGRGPQETQYF
TGTGCCAGCACCGAGGGCAGGGGACCCCAAGAGACCCAGTACTTC
>TRBJ2-2|once|TRBV11-1|NA
CASRRPGRRAPGELFF
TGTGCCAGCCGCAGACCGGGGCGGAGGGCCCCCGGGGAGCTGTTTTTT
>TRBJ1-2|NA|TRBV5-6|NA
CASSLRQTFYGYTF
TGTGCCAGCAGCTTGAGGCAGACTTTCTATGGCTACACCTTC
>TRBJ2-2|NA|TRBV7-7|TRBD1
CASSLNRGRKLFF
TGTGCTAGCAGCTTAAACAGGGGGCGGAAGCTGTTTTTT
>TRBJ1-2|NA|TRBV5-4|NA
CASSFTGTFSGGYTF
TGTGCCAGCAGCTTCACCGGGACATTCAGCGGTGGCTACACCTTC
>TRBJ1-5|NA|TRBV27|NA
CATPPGSNQPQHF
TGTGCCACCCCACCAGGGAGCAATCAGCCCCAGCATTTT
>TRBJ2-1|NA|TRBV28|TRBD2
CASSGAGGRANEQFF
TGTGCCAGCAGTGGAGCGGGGGGCCGGGCCAATGAGCAGTTCTTC
>TRBJ2-1|NA|TRBV7-2|TRBD1
CASSLGGQNYNEQFF
TGTGCCAGCAGCTTAGGGGGACAGAACTACAATGAGCAGTTCTTC
>TRBJ2-2|NA|TRBV5-5|TRBD1
CASRTTGTGNTGELFF
TGTGCCAGCAGAACGACCGGGACAGGCAACACCGGGGAGCTGTTTTTT
>TRBJ1-2|NA|TRBV9|TRBD1
CASSAERGGQGRYYGYTF
TGTGCCAGCAGCGCCGAACGGGGTGGACAGGGGCGGTACTATGGCTACACCTTC
>TRBJ2-3|NA|TRBV7-9|NA
CASSLDPQTDTQYF
TGTGCCAGCAGCTTAGACCCACAGACAGATACGCAGTATTTT
>TRBJ1-5|NA|TRBV6-6|NA
CASSPETGNQPQHF
TGTGCCAGCAGCCCCGAAACGGGGAATCAGCCCCAGCATTTT
>TRBJ1-1|NA|TRBV6-5|NA
CASSYSGAESNTEAFF
TGTGCCAGCAGTTACTCGGGGGCAGAGTCGAACACTGAAGCTTTCTTT
>TRBJ2-2|NA|TRBV5-1|NA
CASSPRTPPAGELFF
TGCGCCAGCAGCCCAAGGACACCCCCAGCCGGGGAGCTGTTTTTT
>TRBJ2-2|NA|TRBV7-2|NA
CASSPPRAGELFF
TGTGCCAGCAGTCCGCCTCGGGCCGGGGAGCTGTTTTTT
>TRBJ2-2|NA|TRBV1|NA
CTSTQRPDRSGTGELFF
TGCACCAGCACCCAGAGGCCCGACCGCTCGGGGACCGGGGAGCTGTTTTTT
>TRBJ2-5|NA|TRBV5-4|TRBD2
CASSWTSGETQYF
TGTGCCAGCAGCTGGACTAGCGGAGAGACCCAGTACTTC
>TRBJ2-1|NA|TRBV9|NA
CASSVESGYNEQFF
TGTGCCAGCAGCGTAGAGTCAGGGTACAATGAGCAGTTCTTC
>TRBJ2-7|few|TRBV4-2|TRBD1
CASSQDRQVQGSYEQYF
TGTGCCAGCAGCCAAGACAGGCAGGTACAGGGGTCCTACGAGCAGTACTTC
>TRBJ2-5|NA|TRBV5-1|TRBD1
CASSPRTGAQETQYF
TGCGCCAGCAGCCCCCGGACAGGAGCACAAGAGACCCAGTACTTC
>TRBJ2-7|once|TRBV11-2|TRBD1
CASSPHWGQAAYEQYF
TGTGCCAGCAGCCCACATTGGGGACAGGCGGCCTACGAGCAGTACTTC
>TRBJ2-5|NA|TRBV13|TRBD2
CASSPAWTSGFETQYF
TGTGCCAGCAGCCCCGCCTGGACTAGCGGGTTTGAGACCCAGTACTTC
>TRBJ1-2|NA|TRBV5-5|TRBD1
CASSLAAGDSYGYTF
TGTGCCAGCAGCTTGGCAGCAGGGGACAGCTATGGCTACACCTTC
>TRBJ1-1|NA|TRBV4-3|NA
CASSQDRGIPGVGNTEAFF
TGCGCCAGCAGCCAAGATCGAGGCATCCCGGGGGTCGGGAACACTGAAGCTTTCTTT
>TRBJ1-2|NA|TRBV7-2|NA
CASSLSGGYGYTF
TGTGCCAGCAGCTTATCGGGGGGGTATGGCTACACCTTC
>TRBJ2-1|NA|TRBV29-1|NA
CSVEESRQWQFF
TGCAGCGTTGAAGAATCTCGACAGTGGCAGTTCTTC
>TRBJ2-1|NA|TRBV28|NA
CASSFGQYNEQFF
TGTGCCAGCAGTTTTGGACAGTACAATGAGCAGTTCTTC
>TRBJ2-5|NA|TRBV7-7|NA
CASSLAGASQETQYF
TGTGCTAGCAGCTTGGCGGGGGCCTCCCAAGAGACCCAGTACTTC
>TRBJ2-5|once|TRBV5-4|NA
CASSLERVGWETQYF
TGTGCCAGCAGCTTGGAGCGGGTAGGGTGGGAGACCCAGTACTTC
>TRBJ2-3|NA|TRBV7-6|NA
CASSPPGGGSTDTQYF
TGTGCCAGCAGCCCCCCGGGGGGCGGGAGCACAGATACGCAGTATTTT
>TRBJ2-7|NA|TRBV3-1/TRBV3-2|NA
CASSQAGITIYEQYF
TGTGCCAGCAGCCAGGCGGGGATAACTATCTACGAGCAGTACTTC
>TRBJ2-7|NA|TRBV6-5|NA
CASSYRAAVGYEQYF
TGTGCCAGCAGTTACAGGGCAGCGGTAGGCTACGAGCAGTACTTC
>TRBJ2-5|NA|TRBV7-9|TRBD2
CASRSSPAGSSFVETQYF
TGTGCCAGCCGCTCGTCCCCAGCGGGGAGTTCCTTTGTTGAGACCCAGTACTTC
>TRBJ2-3|NA|TRBV19|TRBD1
CASSLSGQYSTDTQYF
TGTGCCAGTAGTCTCTCGGGACAGTACAGCACAGATACGCAGTATTTT
>TRBJ2-1|NA|TRBV13|TRBD2
CASSPPSGSGGNGQFF
TGTGCCAGCAGCCCCCCGTCGGGTAGCGGGGGAAACGGACAGTTCTTC
>TRBJ2-1|NA|TRBV10-3|NA
CAIGQGNNEQFF
TGTGCCATCGGGCAGGGAAACAATGAGCAGTTCTTC
>TRBJ1-6|NA|TRBV2|NA
CASSLQGQDNSPLHF
TGTGCCAGCAGTCTACAGGGTCAAGATAATTCACCCCTCCACTTT
>TRBJ1-1|NA|TRBV11-2|TRBD1
CASSFYRFGQGGSNTEAFF
TGTGCCAGCAGCTTCTATCGCTTCGGACAGGGGGGCTCGAACACTGAAGCTTTCTTT
>TRBJ1-2|once|TRBV27|NA
CASSLRVGFGYTF
TGTGCCAGCAGCCTCAGGGTGGGGTTCGGCTACACCTTC
>TRBJ1-1|NA|TRBV5-1|NA
CASSPRGLSEAFF
TGCGCCAGCAGCCCAAGAGGGTTGAGTGAAGCTTTCTTT
>TRBJ2-2|NA|TRBV5-4|TRBD1
CASSLVQGTGELFF
TGTGCCAGCAGCTTGGTACAGGGGACCGGGGAGCTGTTTTTT
>TRBJ2-3|NA|TRBV24-1|NA
CATSDSGQGAPDTQYF
NA
>TRBJ2-1|NA|TRBV6-5|TRBD2
CASRLAREEDEQFF
TGTGCCAGCAGGTTGGCGCGGGAGGAAGATGAGCAGTTCTTC
>TRBJ1-3|NA|TRBV4-3|NA
CASSQDTSSGNTIYF
TGCGCCAGCAGCCAAGATACGAGCTCTGGAAACACCATATATTTT
>TRBJ1-1|NA|TRBV7-2|NA
CASSPTAGNTEAFF
TGTGCCAGCAGCCCGACGGCAGGGAACACTGAAGCTTTCTTT
>TRBJ2-5|NA|TRBV4-3|NA
CASSARERGPQETQYF
TGCGCCAGCAGCGCGCGGGAACGGGGCCCACAAGAGACCCAGTACTTC
>TRBJ2-7|NA|TRBV5-6|TRBD1
CASSFRRWTGRGEQYF
TGTGCCAGCAGCTTCCGGCGATGGACAGGGCGAGGGGAGCAGTACTTC
>TRBJ1-4|NA|TRBV30|NA
CAWSVEFGGIAEKLFF
TGTGCCTGGAGTGTTGAATTTGGGGGCATTGCTGAAAAACTGTTTTTT
>TRBJ1-1|NA|TRBV7-9|NA
CASSFRGAEAFF
TGTGCCAGCAGCTTCAGGGGAGCTGAAGCTTTCTTT
>TRBJ1-2|NA|TRBV4-2|TRBD1
CASSLRTGFDGYTF
TGTGCCAGCAGCCTCCGGACAGGGTTCGATGGCTACACCTTC